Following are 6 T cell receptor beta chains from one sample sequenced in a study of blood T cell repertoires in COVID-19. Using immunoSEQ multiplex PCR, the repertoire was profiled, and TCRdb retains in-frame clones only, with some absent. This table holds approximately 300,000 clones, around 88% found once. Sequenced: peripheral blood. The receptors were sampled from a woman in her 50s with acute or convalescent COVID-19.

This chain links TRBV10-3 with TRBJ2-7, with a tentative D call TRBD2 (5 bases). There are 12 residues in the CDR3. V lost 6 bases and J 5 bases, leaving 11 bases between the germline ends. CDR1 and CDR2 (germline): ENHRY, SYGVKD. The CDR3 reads CAISGGSDEQYV. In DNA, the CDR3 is TGTGCCATCAGCGGAGGTTCGGACGAGCAGTACGTC.

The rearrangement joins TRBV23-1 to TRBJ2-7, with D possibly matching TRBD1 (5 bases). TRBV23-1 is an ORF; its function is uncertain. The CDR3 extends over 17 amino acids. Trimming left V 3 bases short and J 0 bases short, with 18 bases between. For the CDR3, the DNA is TGCGCCAGCAGTCAGTTCAAAGGGGCCTTACCCTCCTACGAGCAGTACTTC. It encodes CASSQFKGALPSYEQYF.

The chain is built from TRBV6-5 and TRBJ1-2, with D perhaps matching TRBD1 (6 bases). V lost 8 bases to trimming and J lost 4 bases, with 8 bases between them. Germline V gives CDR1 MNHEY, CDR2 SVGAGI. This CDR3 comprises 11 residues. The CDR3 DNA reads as TGTGCCAGCGGGGGGGCCTATGGCTACACCTTC. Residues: CASGGAYGYTF.

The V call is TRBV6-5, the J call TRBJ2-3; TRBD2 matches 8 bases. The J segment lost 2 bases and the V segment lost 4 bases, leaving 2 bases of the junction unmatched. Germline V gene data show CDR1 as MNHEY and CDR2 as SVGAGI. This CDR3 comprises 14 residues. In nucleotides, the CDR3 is TGTGCCAGCAGTTCAGCGGGGGACACAGATACGCAGTATTTT. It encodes CASSSAGDTDTQYF.

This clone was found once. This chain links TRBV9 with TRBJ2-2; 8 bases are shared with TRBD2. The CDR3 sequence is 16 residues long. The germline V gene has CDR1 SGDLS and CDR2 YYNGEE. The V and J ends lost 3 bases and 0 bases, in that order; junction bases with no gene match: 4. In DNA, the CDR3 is TGTGCCAGCAGCGCCCGCGGGGGGTCGAACACCGGGGAGCTGTTTTTT. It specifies CASSARGGSNTGELFF.

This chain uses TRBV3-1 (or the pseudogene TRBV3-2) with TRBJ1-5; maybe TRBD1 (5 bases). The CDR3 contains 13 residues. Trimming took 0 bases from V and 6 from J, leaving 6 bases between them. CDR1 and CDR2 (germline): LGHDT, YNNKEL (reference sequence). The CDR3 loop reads CASSQEGLQPQHF. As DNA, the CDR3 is TGTGCCAGCAGCCAAGAGGGGCTTCAGCCCCAGCATTTT.